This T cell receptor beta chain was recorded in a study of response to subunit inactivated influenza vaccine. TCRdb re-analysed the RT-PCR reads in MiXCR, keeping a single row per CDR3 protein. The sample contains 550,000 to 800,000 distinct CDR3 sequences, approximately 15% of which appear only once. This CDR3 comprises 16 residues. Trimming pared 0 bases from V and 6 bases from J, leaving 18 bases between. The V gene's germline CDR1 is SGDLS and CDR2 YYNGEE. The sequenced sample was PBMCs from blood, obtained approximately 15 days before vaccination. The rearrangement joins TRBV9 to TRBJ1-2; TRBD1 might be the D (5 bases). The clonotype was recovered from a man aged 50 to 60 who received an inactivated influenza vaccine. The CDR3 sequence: CASSVAAGGLSDGYTF. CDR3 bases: TGTGCCAGCAGCGTAGCGGCGGGGGGATTATCCGATGGCTACACCTTC. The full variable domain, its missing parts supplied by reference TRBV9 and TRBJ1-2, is DSGVTQTPKHLITATGQRVTLRCSPRSGDLSVYWYQQSLDQGLQFLIQYYNGEERAKGNILERFSAQQFPDLHSELNLSSLELGDSALYFCASSVAAGGLSDGYTFGSGTRLTVV.